The 9 T cell receptor beta chains given below trace back to one sample, sequenced in a study of blood T cell repertoires in COVID-19. Repertoires were generated with immunoSEQ multiplex PCR, while TCRdb's copy carries only in-frame clones and drops some. The table includes approximately 160,000 clones, 60% to 80% detected once. The sample comprised peripheral blood. All receptors come from a man between 65 and 85 years old with acute or convalescent COVID-19.

This clone was seen only a few times. The V call is TRBV27, the J call TRBJ1-4, with 7 bases aligning to TRBD1. J gave up 0 bases and V 4 bases, and 8 bases lay outside the gene matches. Germline values: CDR1 MNHEY, CDR2 SMNVEV (reference sequence). There are 17 residues in the CDR3. DNA of the CDR3: TGTGCCAGCAGTTCCGCCGGGACAGCTACAACTAATGAAAAACTGTTTTTT. Its translation is CASSSAGTATTNEKLFF.

The rearrangement joins TRBV7-8 to TRBJ2-7; tentative D call: TRBD2 (5 bases). There are 12 residues in the CDR3. CDR1 is SGHVS and CDR2 is FQNEAQ in the germline V gene. The V end was cut by 5 bases, the J end by 7 bases, with 12 bases between. CDR3: CASSPRGGEQYF. The CDR3 region has the DNA TGTGCCAGCAGCCCCCGGGGTGGGGAGCAGTACTTC.

This clone was seen only a few times. This chain connects TRBV5-1 to TRBJ2-7, with D perhaps matching TRBD1 (5 bases). The CDR3 extends over 15 amino acids. V lost 1 base to trimming and J lost 3 bases, with 14 bases between them. From germline, CDR1 is SGHRS and CDR2 YFSETQ. The CDR3 DNA reads as TGCGCCAGCAGCTTGTCGTGGGGCAGGTTCTACGAGCAGTACTTC. This encodes CASSLSWGRFYEQYF.

The chain employs TRBV24-1 and TRBJ2-1; 9 bases line up with TRBD1. Germline V gene lookup returns CDR1 KGHDR and CDR2 SFDVKD. This CDR3 spans 17 amino acids. V shed 4 bases and J 2 bases; nucleotides not matched to a gene: 8. CDR3 in DNA: TGTGCCACCAGTGACCCTCGACAGGGGGGCGCCTACAATGAGCAGTTCTTC. It is translated as CATSDPRQGGAYNEQFF.

The rearrangement joins TRBV2 to TRBJ2-3; D perhaps matches TRBD2 (5 bases). This CDR3 is 15 amino acids long. V was shortened by 2 bases and J by 1 base, with 10 bases between the two germline ends. CDR1 is SNHLY, CDR2 FYNNEI, per germline. The CDR3 coding sequence is TGTGCCAGCAGTGAAATTAGCGTAGGCACAGATACGCAGTATTTT. Translation: CASSEISVGTDTQYF.

This clone showed up just a few times. V and J are TRBV5-1 and TRBJ2-1, with D perhaps matching TRBD2 (5 bases). V lost 0 bases and J lost 8, with 12 bases in between. CDR3 length: 14 residues. The V gene's germline CDR1 is SGHRS and CDR2 YFSETQ. This chain's CDR3 is CASSLGSGNDEQFF. CDR3 DNA sequence: TGCGCCAGCAGCTTGGGGTCCGGGAATGATGAGCAGTTCTTC.

The chain links TRBV27 to TRBJ1-2, with no clear D. The ends were cut back, 6 bases at V and 8 bases at J, with 16 bases in the middle. In germline, CDR1 is MNHEY, CDR2 SMNVEV (reference sequence). This CDR3 has 13 residues. CDR3 sequence: CASSFDNRRGYTF. The CDR3, as DNA: TGTGCCAGCAGCTTTGATAATCGTCGGGGCTACACCTTC.

DNA for the CDR3: TGTGCCAGCAGCGCGGGACAGGGGGCGAACACTGAAGCTTTCTTT. It is translated as CASSAGQGANTEAFF. This chain uses TRBV5-4 with TRBJ1-1; 12 bases line up with TRBD1. Trimming at V came to 4 bases and at J to 1 base, leaving 2 bases not matched to a gene. CDR1 and CDR2 from the germline V gene are SGHNT and YYREEE (reference sequence). The CDR3 has 15 residues.

The V call is TRBV7-2, the J call TRBJ2-7, with D unresolved. From germline, CDR1 is SGHTA and CDR2 FQGNSA. The CDR3 contains 13 residues. V was pared by 6 bases and J by 1 base, with 10 bases between. The CDR3 DNA reads as TGTGCCAGCAGTAGTACTGCTTCCTACGAGCAGTACTTC. Translated, it gives CASSSTASYEQYF.